These 15 T cell receptor beta chains came from one sample sequenced in a study of T cells in Graves' hyperthyroidism and ophthalmopathy. What was amplified from RNA transcripts were TCR beta CDR3 regions. In the first-round RT-PCR of the TCR CDR3, the HTBI primer set was used. TCRdb called the multiplex PCR reads again in MiXCR, with one record for every CDR3 protein. The table shows fewer than 450,000 distinct CDR3 sequences, with roughly 17% occurring only once. The sample comprised blood. Receptors were obtained from a young woman with Graves' hyperthyroidism that later progressed to Graves' ophthalmopathy.

The V call is TRBV4-2, the J call TRBJ2-1, with 8 positions matching TRBD2. Germline CDR1 is LGHNA and CDR2 is YNFKEQ. V was pared by 1 base and J by 7 bases, with 12 bases of the junction left unmatched. CDR3 size: 17 residues. CDR3 nucleotides: TGTGCCAGCAGCCAAGCTCGTAGCGGGGTATTAAAGAATGAGCAGTTCTTC. Translated: CASSQARSGVLKNEQFF.

This chain joins TRBV5-1 and TRBJ2-7; 7 bases match TRBD1. The CDR3 sequence is 14 residues long. J lost 5 bases, V lost 0 bases, and 5 bases had no gene match. In germline, CDR1 is SGHRS, CDR2 YFSETQ. This CDR3 reads CASSLGQGPHEQYF. In DNA, the CDR3 is TGCGCCAGCAGCTTGGGACAGGGTCCCCACGAGCAGTACTTC.

This clonotype was picked up many times. The chain employs TRBV29-1 and TRBJ2-5; D uncertain. CDR3 size: 13 residues. Trimming left V 3 bases short and J 7 bases short, with 15 bases between. Germline V gene sequence: CDR1 SQVTM, CDR2 ANQGSEA. The CDR3 coding sequence is TGCAGCGTTGACTTCGGGCAGTCGGGGACCCAGTACTTC. As protein: CSVDFGQSGTQYF.

J is TRBJ2-1 and V is TRBV5-1; D possibly corresponds to TRBD2 (6 bases). Germline lookup yields CDR1 SGHRS and CDR2 YFSETQ. This CDR3 has 15 amino acids. V dropped 1 base and J dropped 6 bases, with 14 bases sitting between them. Here the CDR3 reads CASSLWRERGNEQFF. The DNA of the CDR3 is TGCGCCAGCAGCTTGTGGAGGGAGAGGGGCAATGAGCAGTTCTTC. The full variable domain, its missing parts supplied by reference TRBV5-1 and TRBJ2-1, is KAGVTQTPRYLIKTRGQQVTLSCSPISGHRSVSWYQQTPGQGLQFLFEYFSETQRNKGNFPGRFSGRQFSNSRSEMNVSTLELGDSALYLCASSLWRERGNEQFFGPGTRLTVL.

This clonotype was picked up many times. V gene TRBV29-1 combines with J gene TRBJ2-2; D is unresolved. This CDR3 is built from 12 residues. V lost 4 bases, J lost 3 bases, and 6 bases lay in between. The germline CDR1 and CDR2 sequences are SQVTM and ANQGSEA. This CDR3 is CSVAPDTGELFF. CDR3 bases: TGCAGCGTTGCTCCCGACACCGGGGAGCTGTTTTTT.

This clonotype was observed a few times. The rearrangement links TRBV2 to TRBJ2-5; the match to TRBD2 covers 13 bases. The CDR3 length is 14 residues. CDR1 is SNHLY and CDR2 is FYNNEI in the germline V gene. The V and J ends lost 4 bases and 7 bases, in that order; junction bases with no gene match: 3. The CDR3 sequence is CASSGTSGSGTQYF. The CDR3, as DNA: TGTGCCAGCAGTGGGACTAGCGGGAGCGGGACCCAGTACTTC.

This clonotype has a count of ten or more. This sequence joins TRBV27 and TRBJ2-7; 10 bases are a match to TRBD1. In germline, CDR1 is MNHEY, CDR2 SMNVEV (reference sequence). V lost 5 bases to trimming and J lost 5 bases; unmatched junction nucleotides: 9. This CDR3 contains 15 residues. DNA of the CDR3: TGTGCCAGCAGTCCTAGGCGACAGGGGGCACACGAGCAGTACTTC. It specifies CASSPRRQGAHEQYF.

This clonotype showed up many times. The V call is TRBV28, the J call TRBJ1-2, with a possible D match to TRBD1 (5 bases). V dropped 3 bases and J dropped 8 bases, with 13 bases sitting between them. This CDR3 spans 13 amino acids. Per the germline V gene, CDR1 is MDHEN and CDR2 is SYDVKM. The CDR3 is CASSLGRGEGYTF. Here the CDR3 DNA reads TGTGCCAGCAGTTTGGGCCGGGGCGAAGGCTACACCTTC.

This rearrangement joins TRBV7-2 to TRBJ2-5, with D unresolved. Looked up from germline, CDR1 is SGHTA and CDR2 is FQGNSA. The V gene lost 5 bases and the J gene lost 4 bases, with 8 bases spanning the gap. The CDR3 has 12 amino acids. The CDR3, as DNA: TGTGCCAGCAGCGAAAACAGAGAGACCCAGTACTTC. This gives the protein CASSENRETQYF.

The V gene is TRBV6-1, the J gene TRBJ1-3; no clear D gene. This CDR3 is 17 amino acids long. Trimming left V 1 base short and J 0 bases short, with 13 bases between. Germline lookup yields CDR1 MNHNS and CDR2 SASEGT. CDR3 in DNA: TGTGCCAGCAGTGAAGTTACAGATCCATTCTCTGGAAACACCATATATTTT. Its protein is CASSEVTDPFSGNTIYF.

In this sample, this clonotype turned up a few times. This chain joins TRBV19 and TRBJ2-1, with 10 bases lining up with TRBD2. J gave up 1 base and V 4 bases, and 7 bases lay outside the gene matches. The CDR3 is 17 amino acids. Germline loops: CDR1 LNHDA, CDR2 SQIVND (reference sequence). CDR3 coding DNA: TGTGCCAGTAGTAGCCCCAGCGGGGGGGTTTCCTACAATGAGCAGTTCTTC. It codes for CASSSPSGGVSYNEQFF. Full variable domain (outside the CDR3, taken from reference TRBV19 and TRBJ2-1): DGGITQSPKYLFRKEGQNVTLSCEQNLNHDAMYWYRQDPGQGLRLIYYSQIVNDFQKGDIAEGYSVSREKKESFPLTVTSAQKNPTAFYLCASSSPSGGVSYNEQFFGPGTRLTVL.

This chain connects TRBV11-3 to TRBJ1-6; D call uncertain. Germline V gene data show CDR1 as SGHNT and CDR2 as YENEEA. Trimming pared 2 bases from V and 5 bases from J, leaving 7 bases between. The CDR3 loop spans 14 amino acids. In DNA, the CDR3 is TGTGCCAGCAGCTTACGGCCTCATAATTCACCCCTCCACTTT. Translation: CASSLRPHNSPLHF. Full variable domain (rest looked up from reference TRBV11-3 and TRBJ1-6): EAGVVQSPRYKIIEKKQPVAFWCNPISGHNTLYWYLQNLGQGPELLIRYENEEAVDDSQLPKDRFSAERLKGVDSTLKIQPAELGDSAVYLCASSLRPHNSPLHFGNGTRLTVT.

This clonotype was seen many times. The CDR3 region has the DNA TGTGCCACCAGCAGAGATCTCGGACAGTACGAGCAGTACTTC. It specifies CATSRDLGQYEQYF. The rearrangement links TRBV15 to TRBJ2-7; TRBD1 is a possible D gene (6 bases). Trimming left V 0 bases short and J 4 bases short, with 10 bases between. Germline CDR1 LNHNV, CDR2 YYDKDF (reference sequence). The CDR3 has 14 residues.

J is TRBJ2-3 and V is TRBV7-8, with 11 bases that match TRBD1. The germline V gene has CDR1 SGHVS and CDR2 FQNEAQ. J lost 3 bases, V lost 1 base, and 3 bases had no gene match. The CDR3 is 16 residues long. The CDR3 DNA sequence: TGTGCCAGCAGCTTAGTCCGGGACAGGGGGACAGATACGCAGTATTTT. Protein: CASSLVRDRGTDTQYF.

The chain carries TRBV9 and TRBJ2-1; 10 positions match TRBD2. Trimming cost V 2 bases and J 9 bases; bases outside gene matches: 11. The CDR3 runs to 16 residues. The germline V gene has CDR1 SGDLS and CDR2 YYNGEE. This CDR3 reads CASSVVGTSVQSEQFF. Here the CDR3 DNA reads TGTGCCAGCAGCGTCGTGGGGACTAGCGTACAATCTGAGCAGTTCTTC.